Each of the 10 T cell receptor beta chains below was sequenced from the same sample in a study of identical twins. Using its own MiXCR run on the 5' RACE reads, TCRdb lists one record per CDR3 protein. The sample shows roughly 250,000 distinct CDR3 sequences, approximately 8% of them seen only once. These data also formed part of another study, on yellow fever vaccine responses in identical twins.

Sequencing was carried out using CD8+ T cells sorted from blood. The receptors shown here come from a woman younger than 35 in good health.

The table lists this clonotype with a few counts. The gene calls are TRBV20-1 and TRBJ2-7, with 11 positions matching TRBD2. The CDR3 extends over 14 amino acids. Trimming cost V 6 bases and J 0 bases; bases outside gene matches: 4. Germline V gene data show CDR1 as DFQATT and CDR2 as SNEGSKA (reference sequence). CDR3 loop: CSAQGLADSYEQYF. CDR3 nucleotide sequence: TGCAGTGCGCAGGGACTAGCGGACTCCTACGAGCAGTACTTC.

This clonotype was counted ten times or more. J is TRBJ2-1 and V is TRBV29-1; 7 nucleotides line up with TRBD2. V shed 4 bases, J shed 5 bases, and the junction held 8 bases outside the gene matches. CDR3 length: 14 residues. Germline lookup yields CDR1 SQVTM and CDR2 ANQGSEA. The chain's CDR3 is CSVARAGRDNEQFF. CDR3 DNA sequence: TGCAGCGTTGCCCGGGCAGGGAGGGACAATGAGCAGTTCTTC.

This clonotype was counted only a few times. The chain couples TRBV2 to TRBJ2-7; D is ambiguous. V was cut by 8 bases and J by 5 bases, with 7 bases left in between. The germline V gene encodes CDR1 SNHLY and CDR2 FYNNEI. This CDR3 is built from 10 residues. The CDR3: CASFGHEQYV. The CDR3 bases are TGTGCCAGCTTTGGGCACGAGCAGTACGTC.

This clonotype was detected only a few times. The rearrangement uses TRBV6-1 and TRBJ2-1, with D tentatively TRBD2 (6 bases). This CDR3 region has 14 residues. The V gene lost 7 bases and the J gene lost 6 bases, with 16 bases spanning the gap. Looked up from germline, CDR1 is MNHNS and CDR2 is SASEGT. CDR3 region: CASNPTGGFNEQFF. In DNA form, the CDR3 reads TGTGCCAGCAACCCCACAGGAGGGTTCAATGAGCAGTTCTTC.

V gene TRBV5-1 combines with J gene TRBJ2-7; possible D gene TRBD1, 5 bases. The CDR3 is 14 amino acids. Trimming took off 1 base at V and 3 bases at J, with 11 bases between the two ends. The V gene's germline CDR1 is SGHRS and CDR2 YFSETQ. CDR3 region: CASSLRGPNYEQYV. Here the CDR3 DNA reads TGCGCCAGCAGCTTGAGGGGCCCCAACTACGAGCAGTACGTC.

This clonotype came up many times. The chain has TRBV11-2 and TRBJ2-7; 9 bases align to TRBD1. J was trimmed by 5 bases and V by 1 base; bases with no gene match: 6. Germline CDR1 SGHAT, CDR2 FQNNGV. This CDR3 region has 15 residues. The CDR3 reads CASSLGDREYDEQYF. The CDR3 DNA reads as TGTGCCAGCAGCTTAGGGGACAGGGAATACGACGAGCAGTACTTC.

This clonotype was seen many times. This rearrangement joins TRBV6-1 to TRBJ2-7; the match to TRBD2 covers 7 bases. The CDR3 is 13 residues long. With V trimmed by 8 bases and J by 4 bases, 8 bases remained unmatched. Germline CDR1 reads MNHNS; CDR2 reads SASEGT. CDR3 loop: CASRPGTIYEQYF. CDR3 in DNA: TGTGCCAGCCGCCCTGGGACTATTTACGAGCAGTACTTC.

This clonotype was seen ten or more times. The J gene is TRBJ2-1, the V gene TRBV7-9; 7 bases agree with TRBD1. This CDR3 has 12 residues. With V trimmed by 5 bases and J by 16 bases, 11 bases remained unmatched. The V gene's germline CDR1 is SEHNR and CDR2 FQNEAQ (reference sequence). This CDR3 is CASSLTGQDGFF. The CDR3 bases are TGTGCCAGCAGCCTGACCGGACAGGATGGCTTCTTC.

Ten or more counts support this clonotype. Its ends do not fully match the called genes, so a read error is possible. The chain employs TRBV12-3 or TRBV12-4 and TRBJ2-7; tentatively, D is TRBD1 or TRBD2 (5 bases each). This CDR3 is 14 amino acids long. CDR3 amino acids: CASSLGAGSYEQYF. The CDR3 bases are TGTGCCAGCAGCTTAGGGGCAGGGAGCTACGAGCAGTACTTC.

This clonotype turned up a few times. CDR3 sequence reads: CASSFRPGQGPYEQYF. The DNA for the CDR3 is TGTGCCAGCAGCTTCCGACCTGGGCAGGGCCCCTACGAGCAGTACTTC. The chain combines TRBV13 with TRBJ2-7, with D maybe TRBD1 (5 bases). The CDR3 consists of 16 residues. Germline loops: CDR1 PRHDT, CDR2 FYEKMQ (reference sequence). The V end lost 3 bases, the J end lost 2 bases, and 17 bases lay between the germline ends.